These 24 T cell receptor beta chains were sequenced from one sample in a study of blood T cell repertoires in COVID-19. Clones were read by immunoSEQ multiplex PCR, and TCRdb kept only the in-frame ones, dropping some. The sample includes about 310,000 clones, 85% seen only once; the top ten take 1.9%. The sample was PBMCs or T cells enriched from blood (not recorded which). These receptors were obtained from a woman aged 25 to 39 who had been exposed to COVID-19.

This chain links TRBV3-1 (or the pseudogene TRBV3-2) with TRBJ2-1; 10 bases map to TRBD1. V lost 5 bases, J lost 8 bases, and 9 bases stayed unmatched. This CDR3 contains 15 residues. Germline CDR1 reads LGHDT; CDR2 reads YNNKEL (reference sequence). The CDR3 DNA is TGTGCCAGCAGCTCCCTGGACAGGGGGGGGGATGAGCAGTTCTTC. Amino acids: CASSSLDRGGDEQFF.

This chain uses TRBV11-2 with TRBJ2-1; 7 bases are a match to TRBD2. The germline V gene encodes CDR1 SGHAT and CDR2 FQNNGV. The CDR3 has 16 residues. Losses at the gene ends were 6 bases for V and 2 bases for J; bases not matched to a gene: 10. CDR3 loop: CASSGLGGSTYNEQFF. The CDR3 DNA reads TGTGCCAGCAGTGGTTTGGGAGGGAGCACCTACAATGAGCAGTTCTTC.

This clone has just one count. V and J are TRBV5-1 and TRBJ1-4; a weak D match, TRBD1 (6 bases). In germline, CDR1 is SGHRS, CDR2 YFSETQ. This CDR3 region has 15 residues. Trimming shortened V by 1 base and J by 0 bases, and 7 bases separated the two germline ends. For the CDR3, the DNA is TGCGCCAGCAGCTTGAGGACAGCAACTAATGAAAAACTGTTTTTT. Amino acids: CASSLRTATNEKLFF. The full variable domain, rest sourced from reference TRBV5-1 and TRBJ1-4, is KAGVTQTPRYLIKTRGQQVTLSCSPISGHRSVSWYQQTPGQGLQFLFEYFSETQRNKGNFPGRFSGRQFSNSRSEMNVSTLELGDSALYLCASSLRTATNEKLFFGSGTQLSVL.

The V call is TRBV11-2, the J call TRBJ2-3, with 7 bases that match TRBD1. J gave up 1 base and V 5 bases, and 6 bases lay outside the gene matches. From germline, CDR1 is SGHAT and CDR2 FQNNGV. The CDR3 extends over 15 amino acids. The CDR3 here is CASSPRGQGTDTQYF. The CDR3 region has the DNA TGTGCCAGCAGCCCAAGGGGGCAGGGCACAGATACGCAGTATTTT.

V and J are TRBV5-4 and TRBJ2-6, with 7 bases that match TRBD1. Trimming removed 4 bases from V and 0 bases from J; junction bases left unmatched: 4. Germline V lookup: CDR1 SGHNT, CDR2 YYREEE (reference sequence). CDR3 length: 16 residues. DNA for the CDR3: TGTGCCAGCAGCCCGGGACAGACCTCTGGGGCCAACGTCCTGACTTTC. Its protein is CASSPGQTSGANVLTF.

This rearrangement joins TRBV2 to TRBJ2-7; TRBD1 agrees at 7 bases. Germline assignment: CDR1 SNHLY and CDR2 FYNNEI. Losses at the gene ends were 8 bases for V and 4 bases for J; bases not matched to a gene: 26. CDR3 length: 19 amino acids. CDR3 region: CASFPTIYYERDSAYEQYF. DNA of the CDR3: TGTGCCAGCTTCCCTACCATATATTATGAAAGGGACAGTGCGTACGAGCAGTACTTC.

The genes are TRBV6-4 and TRBJ1-2, with a tentative D call TRBD1 (6 bases). The germline V gene encodes CDR1 MRHNA and CDR2 SNTAGT. The CDR3 contains 15 residues. V shed 3 bases and J shed 4 bases, with 15 bases lying between them. This CDR3 is CASSEEANRAYGYTF. In DNA form, the CDR3 reads TGTGCCAGCAGTGAGGAGGCGAACAGGGCCTATGGCTACACCTTC.

V and J are TRBV4-3 and TRBJ2-7, with 8 bases that match TRBD1. Trimming cost V 4 bases and J 3 bases; bases outside gene matches: 8. The CDR3 is 15 residues long. CDR1 LGHNA and CDR2 YSLEER come from the germline V gene. The CDR3 here is CASSPTGTGGYEQYF. In DNA form, the CDR3 reads TGCGCCAGCAGCCCGACTGGCACAGGGGGCTACGAGCAGTACTTC.

The chain uses TRBV6-5 and TRBJ2-1; TRBD1 agrees at 9 bases. This CDR3 region has 15 residues. Germline values: CDR1 MNHEY, CDR2 SVGAGI. The ends lost 7 bases at V and 10 bases at J; junction bases unmatched: 14. The CDR3 spells CASNPWTGAAQEQFF. CDR3 DNA: TGTGCCAGCAACCCCTGGACAGGGGCAGCACAAGAGCAGTTCTTC.

This CDR3 reads CATNLGGGALDTQYF. The CDR3 DNA follows: TGTGCCACCAACCTAGGGGGGGGCGCTTTGGATACGCAGTATTTT. The chain is built from TRBV28 and TRBJ2-3; D may be TRBD2 (7 bases). CDR1 and CDR2 from the germline V gene are MDHEN and SYDVKM. V lost 10 bases and J 6 bases, leaving 23 bases between the germline ends. This CDR3 spans 15 amino acids.

The gene calls are TRBV9 and TRBJ2-7; 12 positions match TRBD2. Per germline, CDR1 SGDLS and CDR2 YYNGEE. CDR3 size: 14 residues. V lost 1 base to trimming and J lost 4 bases; unmatched junction nucleotides: 0. The CDR3 is CASSVLAGGYEQYF. The CDR3 region has the DNA TGTGCCAGCAGCGTACTAGCGGGAGGGTACGAGCAGTACTTC.

The chain carries TRBV6-5 and TRBJ1-2; D is possibly TRBD1 (6 bases). The CDR3 contains 15 residues. V was cut by 5 bases and J by 4 bases, with 17 bases left in between. Germline V gives CDR1 MNHEY, CDR2 SVGAGI. In nucleotides, the CDR3 is TGTGCCAGCAGTCCCAAGTACAGGGAGACCTATGGCTACACCTTC. It codes for CASSPKYRETYGYTF.

The chain joins TRBV4-1 to TRBJ2-5, with a weak D call TRBD2 (5 bases). The CDR3 contains 15 residues. V lost 3 bases and J 1 base, leaving 12 bases between the germline ends. Per the germline V gene, CDR1 is MGHRA and CDR2 is YSYEKL. The chain's CDR3 is CASSQEDLTQETQYF. DNA for the CDR3: TGCGCCAGCAGCCAGGAGGACCTTACCCAAGAGACCCAGTACTTC.

The chain has TRBV9 and TRBJ2-2, with TRBD1 matching 11 bases. The J segment lost 6 bases and the V segment lost 4 bases, leaving 8 bases of the junction unmatched. The CDR3 spans 16 residues. Germline V CDR1 and CDR2: SGDLS, YYNGEE. The CDR3 region has the DNA TGTGCCAGCAGCACAGGGACAGGGGGTATATCCGGGGAGCTGTTTTTT. This sequence encodes CASSTGTGGISGELFF. Using reference TRBV9 and TRBJ2-2 for the parts outside the CDR3, the full variable domain is DSGVTQTPKHLITATGQRVTLRCSPRSGDLSVYWYQQSLDQGLQFLIQYYNGEERAKGNILERFSAQQFPDLHSELNLSSLELGDSALYFCASSTGTGGISGELFFGEGSRLTVL.

This clone has only a few counts. This chain joins TRBV12-5 and TRBJ1-1; TRBD1 aligns across 7 bases. V dropped 5 bases and J dropped 0; count of bases not matched to a gene: 12. Germline CDR1 reads LGHNT; CDR2 reads FRNRAP. The CDR3 totals 17 residues. The DNA of the CDR3 is TGTGCTAGTGGTAGAACGAAGGGGGCAGGGATGAACACTGAAGCTTTCTTT. Translating it yields CASGRTKGAGMNTEAFF.

The J gene is TRBJ1-1, the V gene TRBV7-3, with 8 bases aligning to TRBD1. This CDR3 region has 15 residues. Germline lookup yields CDR1 SGHTA and CDR2 FQGTGA. Trimming cost V 4 bases and J 1 base; bases outside gene matches: 5. CDR3 bases: TGTGCCAGCAGCTCCCAGGGGGCGCGGAACACTGAAGCTTTCTTT. Residues: CASSSQGARNTEAFF.

This chain joins TRBV6-5 and TRBJ1-2; D not resolved. CDR1 and CDR2 from the germline V gene are MNHEY and SVGAGI. Trimming removed 8 bases from V and 5 bases from J, with 12 bases in between. CDR3 size: 12 residues. CDR3 sequence (DNA): TGTGCCAGCCGAGGGCTAGCTTATGGCTACACCTTC. Protein product: CASRGLAYGYTF.

V is TRBV5-1 and J is TRBJ1-1; D is unresolved. With 2 bases removed from V and 1 base from J, the gap between germline ends came to 9 bases. CDR1 and CDR2 (germline): SGHRS, YFSETQ. The length of the CDR3 is 14 residues. CDR3: CASSFPGRNTEAFF. DNA of the CDR3: TGCGCCAGCAGCTTCCCCGGGAGGAACACTGAAGCTTTCTTT. Full variable domain (missing parts from reference TRBV5-1 and TRBJ1-1): KAGVTQTPRYLIKTRGQQVTLSCSPISGHRSVSWYQQTPGQGLQFLFEYFSETQRNKGNFPGRFSGRQFSNSRSEMNVSTLELGDSALYLCASSFPGRNTEAFFGQGTRLTVV.

This clone appeared a few times. This rearrangement joins TRBV6-5 to TRBJ2-1; tentatively, D is TRBD2 (6 bases). The V gene's germline CDR1 is MNHEY and CDR2 SVGAGI. The CDR3 is 14 amino acids. Between the trimmed V and J ends, which lost 2 bases and 7 bases, there was a span of 12 bases. As DNA, the CDR3 is TGTGCCAGCAGTTACGCTAGCGTTATAAATGAGCAGTTCTTC. It yields the protein CASSYASVINEQFF.

The table lists this clone with a count of one. This rearrangement joins TRBV10-3 to TRBJ2-1; 10 positions agree with TRBD1. Trimming removed 6 bases from V and 5 bases from J; junction bases left unmatched: 10. This CDR3 region has 16 residues. The germline V gene encodes CDR1 ENHRY and CDR2 SYGVKD. In nucleotides, the CDR3 is TGTGCCATCAGCCTCGTGGGACAGGGGAACGACAATGAGCAGTTCTTC. Translated: CAISLVGQGNDNEQFF.

The chain employs TRBV9 and TRBJ1-5; D unresolved. The CDR3 consists of 16 residues. The V and J ends lost 2 bases and 0 bases respectively, with 12 bases between them. The germline gives CDR1 SGDLS, CDR2 YYNGEE. The CDR3 spells CASSVGDLDSNQPQHF. The CDR3, as DNA: TGTGCCAGCAGCGTCGGAGACCTAGATAGCAATCAGCCCCAGCATTTT.

The chain carries TRBV2 and TRBJ1-1; D is uncertain. This CDR3 spans 14 amino acids. Deletions cut 3 bases from V and 3 bases from J, with 11 bases between. Germline loops: CDR1 SNHLY, CDR2 FYNNEI. This CDR3 is CASSDRGKYTEAFF. CDR3 DNA sequence: TGTGCCAGCAGTGACCGAGGGAAATACACTGAAGCTTTCTTT.

This clone was detected only once. Given a much more abundant clone one base away, this may be a read error. The sample contains more than one DNA sequence encoding this CDR3. V usage is TRBV3-1 (or the pseudogene TRBV3-2) and J usage is TRBJ2-5; D not resolved. The germline CDR1 and CDR2 sequences are LGHDT and YNNKEL (reference sequence). This CDR3 is 12 amino acids long. V was pared by 0 bases and J by 5 bases, with 4 bases between. The CDR3 region has the DNA TGTGCCAGCAGCCAAGATCTGGAGACCCAGTACTTC. Its protein is CASSQDLETQYF.

V gene TRBV7-3 combines with J gene TRBJ2-1; TRBD2 matches at 8 bases. This CDR3 region has 15 residues. V lost 3 bases to trimming and J lost 5 bases; unmatched junction nucleotides: 6. Germline values: CDR1 SGHTA, CDR2 FQGTGA. The DNA of the CDR3 is TGTGCCAGCAGCTTTACGGGAGGGCCAAACAATGAGCAGTTCTTC. It encodes CASSFTGGPNNEQFF.